This TCR beta chain was observed in a study of CD8 T cells in ankylosing spondylitis. TCRdb reprocessed the 5' RACE reads via MiXCR and lists one record per CDR3 protein. The repertoire includes 230,000 or so distinct CDR3 sequences, roughly a quarter of them detected once, and 0.5% to 0.75% sits in the top ten. With 0 bases clipped from V and 8 bases from J, the junction kept 4 bases outside the gene matches. CDR3 size: 15 residues. CDR1 is MNHEY and CDR2 is SVGAGI in the germline V gene. The source material was blood, either unsorted or a sorted T cell fraction (not recorded which). The rearrangement joins TRBV6-5 to TRBJ1-2; TRBD1 aligns across 12 bases. The TCR comes from a male donor with ankylosing spondylitis or in good health (not recorded which). This chain's CDR3 is CASSYSGQGAEGYTF. CDR3 sequence (DNA): TGTGCCAGCAGTTACTCGGGACAGGGGGCAGAAGGCTACACCTTC.